Following are 20 T cell receptor beta chains from one sample sequenced in a study of blood T cell repertoires in COVID-19. The assay was immunoSEQ multiplex PCR, and TCRdb's table has in-frame clones only and misses some. The data show roughly 700,000 clones, 80% to 90% seen once. Sequenced input: peripheral blood. The receptors were sampled from a woman between 18 and 29 years old with acute or convalescent COVID-19.

This clone showed up just once. V usage is TRBV30 and J usage is TRBJ2-7; tentative D call: TRBD2 (5 bases). The CDR3 is 15 amino acids. Per the germline V gene, CDR1 is GTSNPN and CDR2 is SVGIG (reference sequence). V was shortened by 0 bases and J by 0 bases, with 12 bases between the two germline ends. The CDR3 reads CAWSVGGYSSYEQYF. DNA for the CDR3: TGTGCCTGGAGTGTAGGAGGCTACAGCTCCTACGAGCAGTACTTC.

The gene calls are TRBV30 and TRBJ2-7, with TRBD1 matching 7 bases. The CDR3 is made up of 13 amino acids. Germline trimming cut 3 bases from V and 6 bases from J; bases unmatched to any gene: 8. CDR1 is GTSNPN and CDR2 is SVGIG in the germline V gene (reference sequence). CDR3 residues: CAWSSARQGEQYF. CDR3 DNA sequence: TGTGCCTGGAGCTCCGCCAGACAGGGCGAGCAGTACTTC. Based on the CDR3 plus reference TRBV30 and TRBJ2-7, the full variable domain is SQTIHQWPATLVQPVGSPLSLECTVEGTSNPNLYWYRQAAGRGLQLLFYSVGIGQISSEVPQNLSASRPQDRQFILSSKKLLLSDSGFYLCAWSSARQGEQYFGPGTRLTVT.

The sample holds a few counts of this clone. J is TRBJ1-5 and V is TRBV6-2 or TRBV6-3; the match to TRBD1 covers 9 bases. Germline CDR1 MNHEY, CDR2 SVGEGT. With V trimmed by 6 bases and J by 5 bases, 11 bases remained unmatched. The CDR3 has 16 amino acids. The CDR3 spells CASSFGPQGADQPQHF. CDR3 nucleotide sequence: TGTGCCAGCAGCTTCGGGCCACAGGGGGCGGATCAGCCCCAGCATTTT.

The chain is built from TRBV2 and TRBJ2-2, with 10 bases aligning to TRBD2. With V trimmed by 1 base and J by 2 bases, 7 bases remained unmatched. In germline, CDR1 is SNHLY, CDR2 FYNNEI. The CDR3 has 18 amino acids. The CDR3 reads CASSEVLAGGLNTGELFF. The CDR3 DNA is TGTGCCAGCAGTGAAGTTTTAGCGGGGGGCCTCAACACCGGGGAGCTGTTTTTT.

This clone has just one count. The J gene is TRBJ1-3, the V gene TRBV6-5; 7 nucleotides align to TRBD1. This CDR3 comprises 15 residues. CDR1 MNHEY and CDR2 SVGAGI come from the germline V gene. The junction had 8 bases not matched to a gene; V was cut back by 6 bases and J by 3 bases. The CDR3: CASRRGGDSGNTIYF. The CDR3 DNA reads TGTGCCAGCAGACGAGGTGGGGACAGTGGAAACACCATATATTTT.

This CDR3 reads CASSLDVGAYGYTF. DNA for the CDR3: TGTGCCAGCAGCTTGGATGTCGGAGCTTATGGCTACACCTTC. The rearrangement uses TRBV5-5 and TRBJ1-2; D unclear. V lost 0 bases to trimming and J lost 5 bases, with 11 bases between them. The germline CDR1 and CDR2 sequences are SGHKS and YYEKEE (reference sequence). CDR3 length equals 14 residues.

This chain connects TRBV18 to TRBJ1-3; tentatively, D is TRBD1 (6 bases). This CDR3 has 19 amino acids. Germline values: CDR1 KGHSH, CDR2 LQKENI. V lost 4 bases, J lost 4 bases, and 26 bases lay in between. The CDR3 sequence: CASSLYTSTGALMGNTIYF. The CDR3 DNA reads TGTGCCAGCTCACTTTATACCTCGACAGGAGCACTTATGGGAAACACCATATATTTT.

This clone was detected only a few times. In the same sample, other DNA sequences code for this CDR3. The V call is TRBV4-3, the J call TRBJ2-3; 8 bases are a match to TRBD2. CDR1 and CDR2 (germline): LGHNA, YSLEER. Unmatched junction bases numbered 3, after V lost 0 bases and J lost 4 bases. This CDR3 has 15 residues. CDR3 DNA sequence: TGCGCCAGCAGCCAAGATCGGGGGGGGGCAGATACGCAGTATTTT. Encoded protein: CASSQDRGGADTQYF.

As concerns this clone: Other DNA variants within this sample encode the same CDR3. V is TRBV14 and J is TRBJ1-2; D perhaps matches TRBD1 (5 bases). V lost 3 bases to trimming and J lost 7 bases, with 9 bases between them. This CDR3 contains 12 residues. Looked up from germline, CDR1 is SGHDN and CDR2 is FVKESK. DNA of the CDR3: TGTGCCAGCAGCCAGGGGCGCGGTGGCTACACCTTC. This gives the protein CASSQGRGGYTF.

In its sample, this clone was seen once. Distinct nucleotide sequences in the sample also encode this CDR3. This chain joins TRBV7-9 and TRBJ1-3, with 9 bases that match TRBD1. Germline assignment: CDR1 SEHNR and CDR2 FQNEAQ (reference sequence). The CDR3 has 15 amino acids. With 1 base clipped from V and 2 bases from J, the junction kept 0 bases outside the gene matches. The CDR3 sequence: CASSLGTGAGNTIYF. The DNA of the CDR3 is TGTGCCAGCAGCTTAGGGACAGGGGCTGGAAACACCATATATTTT.

V and J are TRBV9 and TRBJ1-2; tentative D call: TRBD1 (5 bases). The CDR3 runs to 13 residues. Germline CDR1 reads SGDLS; CDR2 reads YYNGEE. The V and J ends lost 0 bases and 7 bases respectively, with 10 bases between them. CDR3 in amino acids: CASSVVGGVGYTF. Written as DNA, the CDR3 is TGTGCCAGCAGCGTAGTAGGAGGGGTTGGCTACACCTTC. The full variable domain, completed using reference TRBV9 and TRBJ1-2, is DSGVTQTPKHLITATGQRVTLRCSPRSGDLSVYWYQQSLDQGLQFLIQYYNGEERAKGNILERFSAQQFPDLHSELNLSSLELGDSALYFCASSVVGGVGYTFGSGTRLTVV.

The rearrangement links TRBV2 to TRBJ2-1; 8 positions match TRBD1. This CDR3 comprises 15 residues. The junction had 7 bases not matched to a gene; V was cut back by 7 bases and J by 2 bases. Per the germline V gene, CDR1 is SNHLY and CDR2 is FYNNEI. Here the CDR3 DNA reads TGTGCCAGCACCACGGACAGGGCGCCCTACAATGAGCAGTTCTTC. This gives the protein CASTTDRAPYNEQFF.

The chain has TRBV5-1 and TRBJ1-1; D gene unclear. The germline V gene encodes CDR1 SGHRS and CDR2 YFSETQ. There are 18 residues in the CDR3. V was clipped by 0 bases and J by 3 bases, with 21 bases between them. Here the CDR3 DNA reads TGCGCCAGCAGCTTGGGGGCGCCGGAATTATTTAGGTACACTGAAGCTTTCTTT. Its protein is CASSLGAPELFRYTEAFF. The full variable domain, in which reference TRBV5-1 and TRBJ1-1 provide the parts outside the CDR3, is KAGVTQTPRYLIKTRGQQVTLSCSPISGHRSVSWYQQTPGQGLQFLFEYFSETQRNKGNFPGRFSGRQFSNSRSEMNVSTLELGDSALYLCASSLGAPELFRYTEAFFGQGTRLTVV.

J is TRBJ1-2 and V is TRBV6-8; no clear D. From germline, CDR1 is MNHGY and CDR2 SAAAGT. The ends were cut back, 9 bases at V and 1 base at J, with 12 bases in the middle. This CDR3 contains 13 residues. The CDR3: CARERRINYGYTF. CDR3 in DNA: TGTGCCAGAGAGCGTAGGATTAACTATGGCTACACCTTC.

This clone was counted between two and nine times. The chain couples TRBV5-1 to TRBJ2-5, with D perhaps TRBD1 (7 bases). Trimming took off 3 bases at V and 4 bases at J, with 13 bases between the two ends. Germline loops: CDR1 SGHRS, CDR2 YFSETQ. This CDR3 contains 14 residues. CDR3 sequence reads: CASSYDRDLETQYF. The CDR3 DNA is TGCGCCAGCAGCTACGACAGGGACTTAGAGACCCAGTACTTC. The full variable domain, completed using reference TRBV5-1 and TRBJ2-5, is KAGVTQTPRYLIKTRGQQVTLSCSPISGHRSVSWYQQTPGQGLQFLFEYFSETQRNKGNFPGRFSGRQFSNSRSEMNVSTLELGDSALYLCASSYDRDLETQYFGPGTRLLVL.

The genes are TRBV5-4 and TRBJ1-2; TRBD1 matches 9 bases. J lost 2 bases, V lost 4 bases, and 6 bases had no gene match. The CDR3 is 15 amino acids. Germline CDR1 and CDR2: SGHNT and YYREEE (reference sequence). The DNA of the CDR3 is TGTGCCAGCAGCACTAGGACAGGGGTGAACTATGGCTACACCTTC. Protein sequence: CASSTRTGVNYGYTF.

The chain is built from TRBV6-1 and TRBJ2-4; 7 bases match TRBD1. The germline CDR1 and CDR2 sequences are MNHNS and SASEGT. The CDR3 totals 18 residues. V shed 4 bases, J shed 3 bases, and the junction held 15 bases outside the gene matches. The CDR3 loop is CASSAKGAVRSGKNIQYF. The CDR3 DNA reads TGTGCCAGCAGTGCCAAGGGGGCCGTAAGAAGTGGCAAAAACATTCAGTACTTC.

The CDR3 coding sequence is TGTGCCAGCAGCTATAGGGAACAGGGACCCTACGAGCAGTACTTC. Its protein product is CASSYREQGPYEQYF. This rearrangement joins TRBV27 to TRBJ2-7, with D tentatively TRBD1 (6 bases). This CDR3 region has 15 residues. Trimming stripped 6 bases from V and 2 bases from J, with 17 bases between. Germline-derived CDR1 and CDR2 are MNHEY and SMNVEV (reference sequence).

This chain connects TRBV9 to TRBJ1-3; D remains ambiguous. Germline V gene sequence: CDR1 SGDLS, CDR2 YYNGEE. CDR3 length equals 18 residues. V lost 4 bases to trimming and J lost 4 bases, with 24 bases between them. CDR3 nucleotide sequence: TGTGCCAGCAGCTCCGCTTCCGGGTTTATAGCTCACGGAAACACCATATATTTT. Its protein is CASSSASGFIAHGNTIYF.

V usage is TRBV9 and J usage is TRBJ2-1; 13 bases agree with TRBD2. The CDR3 runs 14 residues. CDR1 is SGDLS, CDR2 YYNGEE, per germline. With V trimmed by 7 bases and J by 6 bases, 4 bases remained unmatched. The CDR3 DNA sequence: TGTGCCAGCGCGGGACTAGCGGGGTTCAATGAGCAGTTCTTC. Translating gives CASAGLAGFNEQFF.